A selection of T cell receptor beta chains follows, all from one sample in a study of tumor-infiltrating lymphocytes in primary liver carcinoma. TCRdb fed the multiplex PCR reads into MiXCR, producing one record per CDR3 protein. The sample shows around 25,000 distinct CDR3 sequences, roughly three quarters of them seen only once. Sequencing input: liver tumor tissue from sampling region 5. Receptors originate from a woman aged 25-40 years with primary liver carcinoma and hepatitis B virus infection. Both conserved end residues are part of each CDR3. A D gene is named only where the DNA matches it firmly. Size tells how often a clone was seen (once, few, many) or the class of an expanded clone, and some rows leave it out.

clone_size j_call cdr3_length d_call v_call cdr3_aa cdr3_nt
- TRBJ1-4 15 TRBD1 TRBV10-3 CAIKGDRTTNEKLFF TGTGCCATCAAGGGGGACAGGACAACTAATGAAAAACTGTTTTTT
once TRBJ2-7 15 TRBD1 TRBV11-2 CASSSWTGKDYEQYF TGTGCCAGCAGTTCCTGGACAGGGAAGGACTACGAACAGTACTTC
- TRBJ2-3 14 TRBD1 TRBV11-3 CASSRRTGTDRQYF TGTGCCAGCAGCCGTCGGACAGGCACAGACAGGCAATATTTT
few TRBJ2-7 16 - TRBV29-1 CSVMTSGTGTPYEQYF TGCAGCGTCATGACATCTGGGACCGGCACTCCCTACGAGCAGTACTTC
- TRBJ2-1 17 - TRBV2 CASRDTEGLTGVNEQFF TGTGCCAGCAGGGACACAGAGGGGCTAACGGGAGTCAATGAGCAGTTCTTC
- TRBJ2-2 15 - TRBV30 CAWTGSRESIGELFF TGTGCCTGGACCGGCAGCAGGGAGAGTATCGGGGAGCTGTTTTTT
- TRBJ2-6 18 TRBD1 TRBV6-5 CASKTYRGLVSGPNVLTF TGTGCTAGCAAGACATACAGGGGGCTCGTCTCTGGGCCCAACGTCCTGACTTTC
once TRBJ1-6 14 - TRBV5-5 CACSLDISNSPLHF TGTGCCTGCAGCTTGGACATCAGCAATTCACCCCTCCACTTT
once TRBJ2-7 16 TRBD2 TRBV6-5 CASSSPWIAGVNEQYF TGTGCCAGCAGTTCACCTTGGATAGCGGGAGTCAACGAGCAGTACTTC
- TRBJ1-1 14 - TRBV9 CASSVAHSGTKAFF TGTGCCAGCAGCGTAGCCCACTCGGGCACTAAAGCTTTCTTC
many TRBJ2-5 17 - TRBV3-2 CASSQARLSLRQETQYF TGTGCCAGCAGCCAAGCCCGATTGTCCCTCCGCCAAGAGACCCAGTACTTC
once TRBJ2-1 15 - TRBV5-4 CASSFTGLGNNKQSF TGTGCCAGCAGCTTCACAGGGTTAGGGAACAATAAGCAGTCCTTC
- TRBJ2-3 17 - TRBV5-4 CANSVDGRPPSTDTQYF TGTGCCAACAGCGTAGACGGACGCCCCCCATCCACAGATACGCAGTATTTT
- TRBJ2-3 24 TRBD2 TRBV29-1 CSVEQIQGRQYSAETSGGTDTQYF TGCAGCGTAGAGCAGATACAAGGCCGACAGTACTCGGCGGAAACTAGCGGAGGCACAGATACGCAGTATTTT
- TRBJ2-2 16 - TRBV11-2 CASSLAGFANTGEQFF TGTGCCAGTAGCTTAGCTGGCTTCGCGAACACCGGGGAGCAGTTTTTT
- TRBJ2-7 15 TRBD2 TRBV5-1 CVSSFSSGYTYEQYF TGCGTCAGCAGCTTCTCTAGCGGTTATACCTATGAGCAGTACTTC
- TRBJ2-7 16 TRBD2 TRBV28 CASSFLELAGAGEKYF TGTGCCAGCAGTTTTTTGGAACTAGCGGGAGCTGGCGAGAAGTACTTC
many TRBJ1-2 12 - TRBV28 CASSLPIHGYTF TGTGCCAGCAGTTTACCCATCCATGGCTACACCTTC
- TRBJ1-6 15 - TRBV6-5 CASSEGSAPLSPLHF TGTGCCAGCAGTGAAGGGAGTGCCCCCCTTTCACCCCTTCACTTT
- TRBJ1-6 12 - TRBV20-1 CSASVFRGLLHF TGCAGTGCTAGTGTTTTCCGGGGTCTCCTCCACTTT
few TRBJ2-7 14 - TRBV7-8 CASSPTRSSYEEYF TGTGCCAGCAGCCCGACTAGGAGCTCCTACGAGGAGTATTTC
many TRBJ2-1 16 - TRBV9 CASSVARGVGLNEQFF TGTGCCAGCAGCGTAGCCCGAGGAGTTGGGCTCAATGAGCAGTTCTTC
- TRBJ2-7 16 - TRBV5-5 CASSTTYRQVTYEQYF TGTGCCAGCAGCACTACCTACCGTCAGGTTACCTACGAGCAGTACTTC
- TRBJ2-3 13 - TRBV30 CAWSVHGRDTRYF TGTGCCTGGAGTGTACATGGTCGGGATACACGGTATTTT
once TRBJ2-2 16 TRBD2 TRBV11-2 CAGSSTRSGRSRDLFF TGTGCCGGCAGCTCGACACGTAGCGGGAGGTCCCGGGACCTGTTTTTT
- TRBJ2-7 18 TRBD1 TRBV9 CASSVAPPQGDPTYEQYF TGTGCCAGCAGCGTAGCCCCTCCACAGGGGGATCCCACTTACGAGCAGTACTTC
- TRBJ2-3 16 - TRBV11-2 CANSRTPQGRADTQYF TGTGCCAACAGCCGGACGCCACAGGGAAGGGCAGATACGCAGTATTTT
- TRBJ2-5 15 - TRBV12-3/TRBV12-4 CAVSSYPGSEETQYF TGTGCCGTCAGCTCCTACCCAGGGAGCGAAGAGACCCAGTACTTC
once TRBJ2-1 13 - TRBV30 CVRGMPTYNEQFF TGTGTTAGGGGGATGCCAACCTACAATGAGCAGTTCTTC
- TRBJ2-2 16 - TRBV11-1 CTSSRVMAGMSGELFF TGTACCAGCAGCAGGGTTATGGCGGGAATGTCCGGGGAGCTTTTTTTT
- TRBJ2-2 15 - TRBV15 CATSGSGTMAWELFF TGTGCCACGAGCGGCTCCGGTACAATGGCCTGGGAGCTGTTTTTT
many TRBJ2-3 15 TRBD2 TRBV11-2 CASSFGLGRTDTQYF TGTGCCAGCAGCTTCGGACTAGGACGCACAGATACGCAGTATTTT